This T cell receptor (beta chain) was obtained from a study of T cells after yellow fever vaccination. Losses at the gene ends were 4 bases for V and 2 bases for J; bases not matched to a gene: 13. Germline values: CDR1 SGHNT, CDR2 YYREEE (reference sequence). This CDR3 has 18 amino acids. From the 5' RACE reads, TCRdb called clonotypes with MiXCR, one entry per CDR3 protein. The sample consists of about 320,000 distinct CDR3 sequences, roughly a tenth of them appearing once. The sample consisted of CD4+ T cells sorted from PBMCs, taken 45 days after the yellow fever booster vaccination. This receptor was identified in a man younger than 35 who received the YFV17D yellow fever vaccine. V is TRBV5-4 and J is TRBJ2-3; TRBD2 aligns across 10 bases. CDR3 residues: CASSHPNSGGPITDTQYF. The CDR3 bases are TGTGCCAGCAGCCATCCCAATAGCGGGGGGCCGATCACAGATACGCAGTATTTT.